This T cell receptor (beta chain) was found in a study of cytomegalovirus exposure and HLA in healthy donors. General observations from the study: Reports showed the classifier diagnosing cytomegalovirus status with high specificity and sensitivity. The records held CMV serostatus as the only immune exposure information. A list of about 160 TCR beta chains associated with cytomegalovirus was given.

About this clone: The antigen remains undetermined.

The PCR employed 60 Vbeta primers together with 13 Jbeta primers. Sequencing used immunoSEQ multiplex PCR; TCRdb keeps in-frame clones, though not all of them. The table has around 150,000 clones, approximately 79% seen once. CDR1 and CDR2 (germline): SGHNT, YENEEA. The V and J ends lost 1 base and 3 bases respectively, with 6 bases between them. The CDR3 consists of 13 residues. The TCR was taken from a man aged 40-55 years in good health and CMV-seronegative. Sequences were obtained from PBMCs. The chain is built from TRBV11-3 and TRBJ1-1; D is perhaps TRBD1 (6 bases). The CDR3 DNA reads as TGTGCCAGCAGCTTAGGACAGGACACTGAAGCTTTCTTT. The encoded protein is CASSLGQDTEAFF.